The T cell receptor (beta chain) described here comes from a study of radiotherapy plus CTLA-4 blockade in lung cancer. The overall study: Across the patients, objective responses occurred in about 19%, and disease control in roughly 30%. Study outcomes and limitations: Early blood T cell clone dynamics, with interferon-beta, were reported to best predict response.

Ipilimumab-mediated CTLA-4 blockade plus focal radiation was given to patients having chemo-refractory metastatic non-small-cell lung cancer. Profiled with immunoSEQ multiplex PCR; TCRdb holds only in-frame clones, not every one. The table has under 65,000 clones, approximately 80% seen once; the top ten hold over 6%. As regards this clone: Its antigen remains unidentified.

V dropped 1 base and J dropped 4; count of bases not matched to a gene: 5. Germline V gene lookup returns CDR1 SGHTA and CDR2 FQGNSA. The CDR3 has 16 amino acids. V gene TRBV7-2 combines with J gene TRBJ2-1, with TRBD2 identical over 9 bases. The material sequenced was peripheral blood, taken from a patient treated with radiotherapy plus ipilimumab. The sequence derives from a human donor with non-small cell lung cancer whose response to radiotherapy plus ipilimumab could not be evaluated. The CDR3, as DNA: TGTGCCAGCAGCTTAGAGTCCAGCGGGGGGTACAATGAGCAGTTCTTC. This gives the protein CASSLESSGGYNEQFF. The full variable domain, in which reference TRBV7-2 and TRBJ2-1 provide the parts outside the CDR3, is GAGVSQSPSNKVTEKGKDVELRCDPISGHTALYWYRQSLGQGLEFLIYFQGNSAPDKSGLPSDRFSAERTGGSVSTLTIQRTQQEDSAVYLCASSLESSGGYNEQFFGPGTRLTVL.